A selection of T cell receptor beta chains follows, all from one sample in a study of neurological immune-mediated disorders. A single record per CDR3 protein comes from TCRdb applying MiXCR to the 5' RACE reads. The sample gives under 80,000 distinct CDR3 sequences, around 5.2% of which show up once; about 3% is in the top ten. Sequencing was performed on PBMCs. These receptors were collected from a woman aged 25-40 years with multiple sclerosis. CDR3s include the opening cysteine and the closing phenylalanine or tryptophan. The order of the fields is CDR3 protein, CDR3 DNA, D gene, J gene, V gene, CDR3 length, clone size. D genes are given only for firm matches. Expanded clones get a size class; other rows say once, few or many, or leave the size out.

CDR3 protein: CASSQEQGPYGYTF
CDR3 DNA: TGCGCCAGCAGCCAAGAACAGGGCCCCTATGGCTACACCTTC
D gene: -
J gene: TRBJ1-2
V gene: TRBV5-1
CDR3 length: 14
clone size: few

CDR3 protein: CASSLPGIYEQYF
CDR3 DNA: TGTGCCAGCAGCTTGCCCGGGATTTACGAGCAGTACTTC
D gene: -
J gene: TRBJ2-7
V gene: TRBV5-6
CDR3 length: 13
clone size: many

CDR3 protein: CASSRVPGDTEAFF
CDR3 DNA: TGCGCCAGCAGTAGGGTTCCTGGCGACACTGAAGCTTTCTTT
D gene: -
J gene: TRBJ1-1
V gene: TRBV4-1
CDR3 length: 14
clone size: many

CDR3 protein: CASTAGFGANVLTF
CDR3 DNA: TGTGCCAGCACCGCCGGGTTTGGGGCCAACGTCCTGACTTTC
D gene: -
J gene: TRBJ2-6
V gene: TRBV6-5
CDR3 length: 14
clone size: many

CDR3 protein: CASSLNQPQNF
CDR3 DNA: TGTGCCAGCAGTTTGAATCAGCCCCAGAATTTT
D gene: -
J gene: TRBJ1-5
V gene: TRBV28
CDR3 length: 11
clone size: -

CDR3 protein: CASSWDRNTDTQYF
CDR3 DNA: TGCGCCAGCAGCTGGGACCGGAATACAGATACGCAGTATTTT
D gene: -
J gene: TRBJ2-3
V gene: TRBV5-1
CDR3 length: 14
clone size: many

CDR3 protein: CASSLTVRNYGYTF
CDR3 DNA: TGTGCCAGCAGTTTGACAGTCCGTAACTATGGCTACACCTTC
D gene: -
J gene: TRBJ1-2
V gene: TRBV28
CDR3 length: 14
clone size: few

CDR3 protein: CASSPEDGELFF
CDR3 DNA: TGTGCCAGCAGCCCCGAGGACGGGGAGCTGTTTTTT
D gene: -
J gene: TRBJ2-2
V gene: TRBV5-4
CDR3 length: 12
clone size: many

CDR3 protein: CASSVTASGSTDTQYF
CDR3 DNA: TGCGCCAGCAGTGTAACGGCTAGCGGGAGCACAGATACGCAGTATTTT
D gene: TRBD2
J gene: TRBJ2-3
V gene: TRBV10-2
CDR3 length: 16
clone size: many

CDR3 protein: CSARGPVGATNEKLFF
CDR3 DNA: TGCAGTGCTAGGGGCCCGGTGGGAGCAACTAATGAAAAACTGTTTTTT
D gene: -
J gene: TRBJ1-4
V gene: TRBV20-1
CDR3 length: 16
clone size: -

CDR3 protein: CASSYSYMNIQYF
CDR3 DNA: TGTGCCAGCAGTTACTCGTATATGAACATTCAGTACTTC
D gene: -
J gene: TRBJ2-4
V gene: TRBV6-2/TRBV6-3
CDR3 length: 13
clone size: many

CDR3 protein: CSAGDRESPLHF
CDR3 DNA: TGCAGCGCGGGAGACAGGGAATCACCCCTCCACTTT
D gene: TRBD1
J gene: TRBJ1-6
V gene: TRBV29-1
CDR3 length: 12
clone size: many

CDR3 protein: CASSQDGERPSSGNTIYF
CDR3 DNA: TGCGCCAGCAGCCAAGATGGGGAGCGACCTTCCTCTGGAAACACCATATATTTT
D gene: -
J gene: TRBJ1-3
V gene: TRBV4-1
CDR3 length: 18
clone size: many

CDR3 protein: CASSSTSATNEKLFF
CDR3 DNA: -
D gene: -
J gene: TRBJ1-4
V gene: TRBV7-9
CDR3 length: 15
clone size: many

CDR3 protein: CASSFPTGGGYGYTF
CDR3 DNA: TGTGCCAGCAGTTTTCCGACAGGGGGCGGCTATGGCTACACCTTC
D gene: TRBD1
J gene: TRBJ1-2
V gene: TRBV12-3/TRBV12-4
CDR3 length: 15
clone size: few

CDR3 protein: CASRQTGGGNQPQHF
CDR3 DNA: TGTGCCAGCAGACAAACAGGGGGCGGCAATCAGCCCCAGCATTTT
D gene: TRBD1
J gene: TRBJ1-5
V gene: TRBV6-5
CDR3 length: 15
clone size: many

CDR3 protein: CASSLAGSLGTQYF
CDR3 DNA: TGCGCCAGCAGCTTGGCGGGGTCCCTCGGGACCCAGTACTTC
D gene: -
J gene: TRBJ2-5
V gene: TRBV5-1
CDR3 length: 14
clone size: many

CDR3 protein: CASSVEAGSHTDTQYF
CDR3 DNA: TGTGCCAGCAGCGTAGAGGCAGGGAGCCACACAGATACGCAGTATTTT
D gene: -
J gene: TRBJ2-3
V gene: TRBV9
CDR3 length: 16
clone size: many

CDR3 protein: CASSSDIQGVTDTQYF
CDR3 DNA: TGTGCCAGCAGTTCCGATATACAGGGGGTCACAGATACGCAGTATTTT
D gene: TRBD1
J gene: TRBJ2-3
V gene: TRBV27
CDR3 length: 16
clone size: many

CDR3 protein: CASSLRQGPAGELFF
CDR3 DNA: TGCGCCAGCAGCTTGAGACAGGGGCCTGCCGGGGAGCTGTTTTTT
D gene: TRBD1
J gene: TRBJ2-2
V gene: TRBV5-1
CDR3 length: 15
clone size: many

CDR3 protein: CSAARTGQETQYF
CDR3 DNA: TGCAGTGCTGCTAGGACAGGGCAAGAGACCCAGTACTTC
D gene: TRBD1
J gene: TRBJ2-5
V gene: TRBV20-1
CDR3 length: 13
clone size: many

CDR3 protein: CATSRDKGMVYEQYF
CDR3 DNA: TGTGCCACCAGCAGAGATAAGGGGATGGTGTACGAGCAGTACTTC
D gene: -
J gene: TRBJ2-7
V gene: TRBV15
CDR3 length: 15
clone size: -

CDR3 protein: CASSPGTNYGYTF
CDR3 DNA: TGCGCCAGCAGCCCGGGGACCAACTATGGCTACACCTTC
D gene: -
J gene: TRBJ1-2
V gene: TRBV5-1
CDR3 length: 13
clone size: many

CDR3 protein: CASSHVDRGQIKNIQYF
CDR3 DNA: TGCGCCAGCAGCCACGTTGACAGGGGGCAGATCAAAAACATTCAGTACTTC
D gene: TRBD1
J gene: TRBJ2-4
V gene: TRBV4-1
CDR3 length: 17
clone size: many